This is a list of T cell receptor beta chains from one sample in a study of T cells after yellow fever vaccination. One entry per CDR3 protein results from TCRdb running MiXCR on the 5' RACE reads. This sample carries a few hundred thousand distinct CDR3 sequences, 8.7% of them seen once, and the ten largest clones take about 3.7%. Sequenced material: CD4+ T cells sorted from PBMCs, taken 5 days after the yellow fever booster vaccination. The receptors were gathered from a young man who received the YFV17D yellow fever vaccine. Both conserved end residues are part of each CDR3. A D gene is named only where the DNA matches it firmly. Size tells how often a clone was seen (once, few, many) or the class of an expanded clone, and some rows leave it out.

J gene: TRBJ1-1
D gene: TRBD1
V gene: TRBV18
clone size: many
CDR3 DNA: TGTGCCAGCTCACCCTCGGACAGGGGGCAGGCTTTCTTT
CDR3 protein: CASSPSDRGQAFF

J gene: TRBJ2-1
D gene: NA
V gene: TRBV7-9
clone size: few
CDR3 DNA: TGTGCCAGCAGCTTATTGGGAAGCGGTGAGCAGTTCTTC
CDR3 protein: CASSLLGSGEQFF

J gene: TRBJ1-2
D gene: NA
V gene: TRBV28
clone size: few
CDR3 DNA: TGTGCCAGCAGCCCCCGGGGGGGCTACACCTTC
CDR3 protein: CASSPRGGYTF

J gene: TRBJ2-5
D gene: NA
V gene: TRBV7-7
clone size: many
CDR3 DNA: TGTGCTAGCAGCCGGGACTTTCAAGAGACCCAGTACTTC
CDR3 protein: CASSRDFQETQYF

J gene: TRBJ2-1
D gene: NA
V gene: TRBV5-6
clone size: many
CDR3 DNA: TGTGCCAGCAGCTTTTCCAGGGGAAATGAGCAGTTCTTC
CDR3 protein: CASSFSRGNEQFF

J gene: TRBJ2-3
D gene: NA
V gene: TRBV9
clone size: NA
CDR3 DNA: TGTGCCAGCAGCGTAGCCTCAGGAGGCCGTCAGACGCAGTATTTT
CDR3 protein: CASSVASGGRQTQYF

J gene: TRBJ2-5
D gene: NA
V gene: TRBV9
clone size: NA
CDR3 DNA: TGTGCCAGCAGCGGACAGTGGCGGGAGACCCAGTACTTC
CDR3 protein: CASSGQWRETQYF

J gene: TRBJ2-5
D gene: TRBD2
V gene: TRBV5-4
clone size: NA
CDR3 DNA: TGTGCCAGCAGCCGGGGGGGGACCAGCAAGACCCAGTACTTC
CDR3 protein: CASSRGGTSKTQYF

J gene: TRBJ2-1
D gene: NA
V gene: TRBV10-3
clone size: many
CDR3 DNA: TGTGCCATCAGTGTGGGGATCACCTACAATGAGCAGTTCTTC
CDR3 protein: CAISVGITYNEQFF

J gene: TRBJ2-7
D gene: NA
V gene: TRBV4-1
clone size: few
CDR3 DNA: TGCGCCAGCAGCCAAGATCCGACAGCCTACGAGCAGTACTTC
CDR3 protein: CASSQDPTAYEQYF

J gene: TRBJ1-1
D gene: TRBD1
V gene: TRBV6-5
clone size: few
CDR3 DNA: TGTGCCAGCAGTTACAATAGACAGGGCTTCATGAACACTGAAGCTTTCTTT
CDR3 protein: CASSYNRQGFMNTEAFF

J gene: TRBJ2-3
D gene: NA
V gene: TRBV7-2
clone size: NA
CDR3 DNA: TGTGCCAGCAGCGCTTCGGAACTGCACACGCAGTATTTT
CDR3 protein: CASSASELHTQYF

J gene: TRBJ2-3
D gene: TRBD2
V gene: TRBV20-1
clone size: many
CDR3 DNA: TGCAGTGTCGAATACGGCGGGAGTTTCACAGATACGCAGTATTTT
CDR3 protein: CSVEYGGSFTDTQYF

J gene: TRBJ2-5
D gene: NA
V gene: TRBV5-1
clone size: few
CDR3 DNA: TGCGCCAGCAGCTTGATTGAGGAGACCCAGTACTTC
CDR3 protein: CASSLIEETQYF

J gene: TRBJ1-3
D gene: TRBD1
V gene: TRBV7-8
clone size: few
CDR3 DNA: TGTGCCAGCAGCCTCGCCGGGACAGGGGTTTTTGGAAACACCATATATTTT
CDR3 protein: CASSLAGTGVFGNTIYF

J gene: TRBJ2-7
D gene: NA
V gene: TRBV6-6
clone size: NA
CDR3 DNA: TGTGCCAGCAGACCGATCACAGGGAAGGAGTACGAGCAGTACTTC
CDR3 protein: CASRPITGKEYEQYF

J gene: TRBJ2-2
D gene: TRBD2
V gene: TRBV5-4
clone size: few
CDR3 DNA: TGTGCCAGCAGCCGTAAACTAGCGGGGGATAACACCGGGGAGCTGTTTTTT
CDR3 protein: CASSRKLAGDNTGELFF

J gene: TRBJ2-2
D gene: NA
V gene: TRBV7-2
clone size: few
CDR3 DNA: TGTGCCAGCAGAAAGGCAGGGGCGAAAGGCGGGGAGCTGTTTTTT
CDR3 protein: CASRKAGAKGGELFF

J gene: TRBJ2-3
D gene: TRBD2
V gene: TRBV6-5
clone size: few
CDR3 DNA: TGTGCCAGCAGTTATACCGGGACTAGAACAGATACGCAGTATTTT
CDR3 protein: CASSYTGTRTDTQYF

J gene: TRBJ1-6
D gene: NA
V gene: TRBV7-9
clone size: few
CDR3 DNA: TGTGCCAGCAGTCAACAGGGCACTCTCAGGTCACCCCTCCACTTT
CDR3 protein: CASSQQGTLRSPLHF

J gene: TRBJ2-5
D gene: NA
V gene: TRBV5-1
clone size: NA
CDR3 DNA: TGCGCCAGCAGCTTTGGGATCCAGGGCGGAGAGACCCAGTACTTC
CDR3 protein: CASSFGIQGGETQYF

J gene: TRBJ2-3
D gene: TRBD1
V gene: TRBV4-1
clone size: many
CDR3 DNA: TGCGCCAGCAGGACAGGACAGGGGAGGACAGATACGCAGTATTTT
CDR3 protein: CASRTGQGRTDTQYF

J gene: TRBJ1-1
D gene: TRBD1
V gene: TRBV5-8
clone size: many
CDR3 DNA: TGTGCCAGCAGCCTTACGCAGGGGGCGAACACTGAAGCTTTCTTT
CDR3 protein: CASSLTQGANTEAFF

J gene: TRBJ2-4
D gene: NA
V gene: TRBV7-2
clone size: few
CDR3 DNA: TGTGCCAGCAGCCTAGCCCTAGCCAAAAACATTCAGTACTTC
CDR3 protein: CASSLALAKNIQYF

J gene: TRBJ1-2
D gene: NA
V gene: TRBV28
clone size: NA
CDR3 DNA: TGTGCCACCGACGTAAAAGGCGCGGGCGGTCATGGCTACACCTTC
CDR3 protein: CATDVKGAGGHGYTF

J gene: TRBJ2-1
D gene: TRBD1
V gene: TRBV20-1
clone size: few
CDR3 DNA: TGCAGTGCTTACAACCAGGGGGATGAGCAGTTCTTC
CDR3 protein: CSAYNQGDEQFF

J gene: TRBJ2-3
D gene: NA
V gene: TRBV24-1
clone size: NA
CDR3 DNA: TGTGCCACCAGTGCAGTCCTTTCCACAGATACGCAGTATTTT
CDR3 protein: CATSAVLSTDTQYF

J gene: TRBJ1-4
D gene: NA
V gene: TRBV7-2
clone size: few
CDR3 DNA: TGTGCCAGCAGCTTATTGGGGGGCGCGTCTGAAAAACTGTTTTTT
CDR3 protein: CASSLLGGASEKLFF

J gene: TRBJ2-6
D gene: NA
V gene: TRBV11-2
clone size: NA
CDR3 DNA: TGTGCCAGCAGCTTAGTGAGAGGCAGGGTCCCACCTGGGGCCAACGTCCTGACTTTC
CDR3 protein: CASSLVRGRVPPGANVLTF

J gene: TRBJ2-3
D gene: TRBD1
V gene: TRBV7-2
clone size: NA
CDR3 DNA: TGTGCCAGCAGCAAGAGGACAGGGATAAGCACAGATACGCAGTATTTT
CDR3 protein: CASSKRTGISTDTQYF

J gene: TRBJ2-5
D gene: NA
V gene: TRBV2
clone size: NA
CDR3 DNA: TGTGCCAGCCAGCGAGGGTTGGTATACGAGACCCAGTACTTC
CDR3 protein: CASQRGLVYETQYF